One sample yielded the 30 T cell receptor beta chains listed below, sequenced in a study of spatial heterogeneity in lung cancer. Their antigens remain unidentified. In TCRdb, the 5' RACE reads were re-called with MiXCR into one record per CDR3 protein. Here the sample spans a few thousand distinct CDR3 sequences, around 4.3% being singletons. Stated time point: sample taken at primary tumor resection. Notes on the study in general: Expanded intratumoral alpha and beta TCR counts tracked tumor mutation counts.

This sample comprised lung tumor tissue, obtained at surgery. The receptors were gathered from a female donor with early-stage non-small cell lung cancer.

This clonotype was observed at least ten times. The chain uses TRBV9 and TRBJ1-2; TRBD1 might be the D (5 bases). The ends were cut back, 0 bases at V and 4 bases at J, with 13 bases in the middle. The CDR3 extends over 15 amino acids. CDR1 and CDR2 from the germline V gene are SGDLS and YYNGEE. The CDR3 DNA follows: TGTGCCAGCAGCGTAGAGGCCGACAGTCCCTATGGCTACACCTTC. Translated, it gives CASSVEADSPYGYTF. The full variable domain, in which reference TRBV9 and TRBJ1-2 provide the parts outside the CDR3, is DSGVTQTPKHLITATGQRVTLRCSPRSGDLSVYWYQQSLDQGLQFLIQYYNGEERAKGNILERFSAQQFPDLHSELNLSSLELGDSALYFCASSVEADSPYGYTFGSGTRLTVV.

This clonotype rates as medium-sized (0.01 to 0.1%). The J gene is TRBJ2-3, the V gene TRBV12-3 or TRBV12-4; 9 bases are shared with TRBD2. The junction had 10 bases not matched to a gene; V was cut back by 1 base and J by 5 bases. CDR3 length: 17 amino acids. CDR3 sequence (DNA): TGTGCCAGCAGTTTAGTTGGAGGAGCGGGGGGTTTAGATACGCAGTATTTT. Encoded protein: CASSLVGGAGGLDTQYF.

This clonotype is classed as medium-sized. This rearrangement joins TRBV20-1 to TRBJ2-7; D may be TRBD1 (6 bases). The V end was cut by 2 bases, the J end by 2 bases, with 13 bases between. Germline CDR1 DFQATT, CDR2 SNEGSKA (reference sequence). There are 14 residues in the CDR3. The CDR3 DNA sequence: TGCAGTGCTAGACTCTGGGGGACAACCTACGAGCAGTACTTC. Its protein is CSARLWGTTYEQYF.

This clonotype was seen many times. CDR3 residues: CSVSGGATREQYF. The CDR3 DNA reads as TGCAGCGTTTCAGGGGGCGCGACTCGCGAGCAGTACTTC. This chain joins TRBV29-1 and TRBJ2-7, with TRBD1 identical over 8 bases. Germline lookup yields CDR1 SQVTM and CDR2 ANQGSEA. The junction had 9 bases not matched to a gene; V was cut back by 5 bases and J by 6 bases. The CDR3 is 13 residues long.

By share, this clonotype ranks as medium-sized. This chain joins TRBV28 and TRBJ2-4; the D gene is possibly TRBD2 (5 bases). The V end lost 6 bases, the J end lost 0 bases, and 18 bases lay between the germline ends. The CDR3 consists of 17 residues. From germline, CDR1 is MDHEN and CDR2 SYDVKM. The chain's CDR3 is CASSLSLGLLAKNIQYF. The CDR3 coding sequence is TGTGCCAGCAGCCTGAGCCTCGGACTGCTAGCCAAAAACATTCAGTACTTC.

This clonotype counts as medium-sized. V is TRBV19 and J is TRBJ2-3, with D perhaps TRBD2 (7 bases). Trimming left V 2 bases short and J 2 bases short, with 14 bases between. This CDR3 is built from 16 residues. Germline V gives CDR1 LNHDA, CDR2 SQIVND (reference sequence). The CDR3 nucleotides read TGTGCCAGTAGTATAAGGGCGGGGGCCTTCACAGATACGCAGTATTTT. Its translation is CASSIRAGAFTDTQYF.

By sample share, this clonotype is medium-sized (0.01 to 0.1%). This chain joins TRBV5-4 and TRBJ2-1, with 9 bases aligning to TRBD1. CDR1 and CDR2 from the germline V gene are SGHNT and YYREEE (reference sequence). V shed 9 bases and J 7 bases; nucleotides not matched to a gene: 14. The CDR3 is 15 residues long. CDR3 sequence: CAMQRWDRVSNEQFF. DNA of the CDR3: TGTGCCATGCAGAGGTGGGACAGGGTTAGTAATGAGCAGTTCTTC.

This clonotype is deemed medium-sized (0.01 to 0.1%). CDR3 residues: CASGRTGYEQYF. DNA for the CDR3: TGTGCCAGCGGGCGTACAGGGTACGAGCAGTACTTC. The rearrangement joins TRBV2 to TRBJ2-7, with D tentatively TRBD1 (6 bases). With 8 bases removed from V and 4 bases from J, the gap between germline ends came to 12 bases. The CDR3 runs 12 residues. Germline V CDR1 and CDR2: SNHLY, FYNNEI. Together with reference TRBV2 and TRBJ2-7, the CDR3 gives the full variable domain: EPEVTQTPSHQVTQMGQEVILRCVPISNHLYFYWYRQILGQKVEFLVSFYNNEISEKSEIFDDQFSVERPDGSNFTLKIRSTKLEDSAMYFCASGRTGYEQYFGPGTRLTVT.

By share of the sample, this clonotype is large. The rearrangement joins TRBV12-3 or TRBV12-4 to TRBJ1-1, with D unclear. V shed 6 bases and J shed 4 bases, with 9 bases lying between them. CDR3 length: 12 amino acids. The CDR3 region has the DNA TGTGCCAGCAGCCTCAAACGCACTGAAGCTTTCTTT. As protein: CASSLKRTEAFF.

This clonotype ranks as medium-sized. This chain joins TRBV5-4 and TRBJ2-3, with D unclear. Trimming cost V 1 base and J 2 bases, with 5 bases left between them. Germline V lookup: CDR1 SGHNT, CDR2 YYREEE (reference sequence). The CDR3 totals 13 residues. The CDR3 region has the DNA TGTGCCAGCAGCTTGCCAGACACAGATACGCAGTATTTT. Protein product: CASSLPDTDTQYF.

This clonotype is medium-sized (0.01 to 0.1%) in the sample. V usage is TRBV20-1 and J usage is TRBJ1-2; 7 bases match TRBD1. With 6 bases clipped from V and 4 bases from J, the junction kept 2 bases outside the gene matches. Germline CDR1 DFQATT, CDR2 SNEGSKA (reference sequence). There are 11 residues in the CDR3. For the CDR3, the DNA is TGCAGTGCCGCAGGGGGCTATGGCTACACCTTC. It encodes CSAAGGYGYTF.

This clonotype is medium-sized in the sample. This sequence joins TRBV7-9 and TRBJ1-1, with D tentatively TRBD1 (6 bases). With 5 bases removed from V and 4 bases from J, the gap between germline ends came to 14 bases. The CDR3 loop spans 14 amino acids. Germline V CDR1 and CDR2: SEHNR, FQNEAQ (reference sequence). The CDR3 spells CASSRTGSGTEAFF. The CDR3 DNA follows: TGTGCCAGCAGCCGCACAGGGAGTGGCACTGAAGCTTTCTTT.

This clonotype is categorized as medium-sized. The J gene is TRBJ2-2, the V gene TRBV6-2 or TRBV6-3, with 9 bases identical to TRBD1. The CDR3 contains 15 residues. J lost 4 bases, V lost 5 bases, and 5 bases had no gene match. Germline CDR1 reads MNHEY; CDR2 reads SVGEGT. This CDR3 reads CASSRQGDRTGELFF. CDR3 nucleotide sequence: TGTGCCAGCAGTAGACAGGGGGACCGCACCGGGGAGCTGTTTTTT.

This clonotype was picked up a small number of times. This chain connects TRBV7-9 to TRBJ2-1; TRBD1 matches 7 bases. Trimming at V came to 1 base and at J to 6 bases, leaving 18 bases not matched to a gene. Germline lookup yields CDR1 SEHNR and CDR2 FQNEAQ (reference sequence). This CDR3 spans 19 amino acids. CDR3 nucleotide sequence: TGTGCCAGCAGCTTAGGATTGGTCTCAGACAGGGATGGGCCCAATGAGCAGTTCTTC. Its protein product is CASSLGLVSDRDGPNEQFF.

This clonotype is medium-sized. The V gene is TRBV11-2, the J gene TRBJ1-5; D remains ambiguous. This CDR3 region has 13 residues. Trimming pared 1 base from V and 4 bases from J, leaving 5 bases between. Germline V lookup: CDR1 SGHAT, CDR2 FQNNGV. The CDR3 nucleotides read TGTGCCAGCAGCTTAGGGGAGAATCAGCCCCAGCATTTT. Amino acid sequence: CASSLGENQPQHF. The full variable domain, in which reference TRBV11-2 and TRBJ1-5 provide the parts outside the CDR3, is EAGVAQSPRYKIIEKRQSVAFWCNPISGHATLYWYQQILGQGPKLLIQFQNNGVVDDSQLPKDRFSAERLKGVDSTLKIQPAKLEDSAVYLCASSLGENQPQHFGDGTRLSIL.

The sample holds many counts of this clonotype. This sequence joins TRBV12-3 or TRBV12-4 and TRBJ2-5, with 7 bases aligning to TRBD1. After removal of 3 bases from V and 3 bases from J, the junction contained 4 bases not matched to a gene. The CDR3 is made up of 14 amino acids. The CDR3 region is CASSFGQVKETQYF. The DNA for the CDR3 is TGTGCCAGCAGTTTTGGACAGGTTAAAGAGACCCAGTACTTC.

This clonotype was seen many times. The chain has TRBV7-2 and TRBJ2-7; 9 nucleotides line up with TRBD2. The CDR3 is 15 amino acids. The germline CDR1 and CDR2 sequences are SGHTA and FQGNSA. V lost 2 bases to trimming and J lost 2 bases; unmatched junction nucleotides: 4. The chain's CDR3 is CASSLLSGGPYEQYF. The DNA of the CDR3 is TGTGCCAGCAGCTTACTTAGCGGGGGCCCCTACGAGCAGTACTTC.

This clonotype was picked up many times. The chain has TRBV24-1 and TRBJ2-1; a weak D match, TRBD1 (6 bases). Looked up from germline, CDR1 is KGHDR and CDR2 is SFDVKD. The V end was cut by 3 bases, the J end by 5 bases, with 10 bases between. This CDR3 spans 14 amino acids. The chain's CDR3 is CATSDPDRHNEQFF. In nucleotides, the CDR3 is TGTGCCACCAGTGATCCGGACAGACACAATGAGCAGTTCTTC.

This clonotype is labeled as medium-sized. V is TRBV28 and J is TRBJ2-5, with unresolved D. CDR3 length: 16 amino acids. Germline lookup yields CDR1 MDHEN and CDR2 SYDVKM. V gave up 2 bases and J gave up 0 bases, with 13 bases separating them. CDR3 protein: CASSLLLLANQETQYF. The DNA of the CDR3 is TGTGCCAGCAGTTTACTCCTGTTAGCAAACCAAGAGACCCAGTACTTC.

By share, this clonotype counts as medium-sized. The genes are TRBV6-2 or TRBV6-3 and TRBJ2-3; no clear D gene. From germline, CDR1 is MNHEY and CDR2 SVGEGT. V lost 6 bases and J 1 base, leaving 5 bases between the germline ends. The CDR3 consists of 12 residues. CDR3 sequence (DNA): TGTGCCAGCAGAAAAGGCACAGATACGCAGTATTTT. Amino acid sequence: CASRKGTDTQYF.

This clonotype is judged large (0.1 to 1%). This sequence joins TRBV7-2 and TRBJ1-4, with D possibly matching TRBD1 (6 bases). Trimming cost V 5 bases and J 12 bases, with 16 bases left between them. The CDR3 is made up of 13 amino acids. Per germline, CDR1 SGHTA and CDR2 FQGNSA. CDR3 bases: TGTGCCAGCAGCGAAACACAGGGAGTAGAACTGTTTTTT. This gives the protein CASSETQGVELFF.

Many counts were recorded for this clonotype. The chain is built from TRBV7-8 and TRBJ2-4, with 10 bases identical to TRBD2. The germline V gene encodes CDR1 SGHVS and CDR2 FQNEAQ. CDR3 size: 15 residues. V was pared by 3 bases and J by 5 bases, with 4 bases of the junction left unmatched. CDR3 residues: CASSFYTSGENIQYF. The CDR3 DNA reads TGTGCCAGCAGCTTTTATACTAGCGGGGAAAACATTCAGTACTTC.

This clonotype is termed medium-sized. The genes are TRBV4-2 and TRBJ2-1; 7 positions match TRBD1. Germline lookup yields CDR1 LGHNA and CDR2 YNFKEQ. The V gene end was trimmed by 3 bases and the J gene end by 6 bases; junction bases not matched to a gene: 5. The CDR3 sequence is 14 residues long. CDR3: CASSQTGSINEQFF. CDR3 in DNA: TGTGCCAGCAGCCAGACAGGGTCTATCAATGAGCAGTTCTTC.

By proportion, this clonotype is medium-sized. V is TRBV29-1 and J is TRBJ1-2; perhaps TRBD1 as D (5 bases). There are 12 residues in the CDR3. V was cut by 3 bases and J by 2 bases, with 7 bases left in between. Germline V gives CDR1 SQVTM, CDR2 ANQGSEA. CDR3 coding DNA: TGCAGCGTTGATACAGGAAACTATGGCTACACCTTC. This translates into CSVDTGNYGYTF.

This clonotype is labeled medium-sized. This chain uses TRBV11-2 with TRBJ2-5, with 8 bases fitting TRBD1. Germline V gives CDR1 SGHAT, CDR2 FQNNGV. The ends lost 5 bases at V and 6 bases at J; junction bases unmatched: 5. This CDR3 has 13 amino acids. The CDR3 loop reads CASSRTGGKTQYF. CDR3 coding DNA: TGTGCCAGCAGCCGTACAGGGGGGAAGACCCAGTACTTC.

This clonotype is medium-sized (0.01 to 0.1%) by share. This chain links TRBV12-3 or TRBV12-4 with TRBJ2-5; 8 positions agree with TRBD1. This CDR3 comprises 17 residues. J gave up 3 bases and V 4 bases, and 13 bases lay outside the gene matches. The CDR3 sequence is CASSSPFSGTGEETQYF. The CDR3 DNA follows: TGTGCCAGCAGTTCCCCCTTCTCAGGGACAGGCGAAGAGACCCAGTACTTC.

Ten or more counts support this clonotype. The genes are TRBV10-2 and TRBJ1-1; perhaps TRBD1 as D (6 bases). This CDR3 spans 17 amino acids. Germline assignment: CDR1 WSHSY and CDR2 SAAADI. The V gene lost 2 bases and the J gene lost 6 bases, with 22 bases spanning the gap. The CDR3 loop reads CASSERKQQGWRAEAFF. The CDR3 nucleotides are TGCGCCAGCAGTGAGCGGAAACAACAGGGTTGGAGGGCTGAAGCTTTCTTT.

Sample share makes this clonotype medium-sized. The V gene is TRBV2, the J gene TRBJ1-2; TRBD1 agrees at 7 bases. The CDR3 is 15 residues long. Trimming took 5 bases from V and 9 from J; bases not matched to a gene: 15. Germline values: CDR1 SNHLY, CDR2 FYNNEI. DNA for the CDR3: TGTGCCAGCAGTACCGGGACAGCCGGTATAGGGAGCTACACCTTC. It translates to CASSTGTAGIGSYTF. The full variable domain, rest sourced from reference TRBV2 and TRBJ1-2, is EPEVTQTPSHQVTQMGQEVILRCVPISNHLYFYWYRQILGQKVEFLVSFYNNEISEKSEIFDDQFSVERPDGSNFTLKIRSTKLEDSAMYFCASSTGTAGIGSYTFGSGTRLTVV.

The CDR3 nucleotides read TGTGCCAGCTCACCAGACAGGGGAGCCTACGAGCAGTACTTC. It translates to CASSPDRGAYEQYF. The chain is built from TRBV18 and TRBJ2-7; 8 bases agree with TRBD1. Trimming took 2 bases from V and 2 from J; bases not matched to a gene: 2. The germline CDR1 and CDR2 sequences are KGHSH and LQKENI. The CDR3 contains 14 residues.

By share of the sample, this clonotype is medium-sized. V is TRBV12-3 or TRBV12-4 and J is TRBJ2-7; weak D call: TRBD1 (6 bases). V lost 1 base, J lost 4 bases, and 11 bases lay in between. This CDR3 contains 14 residues. The CDR3 region is CASSLDRRGYEQYF. CDR3 DNA sequence: TGTGCCAGCAGTTTAGATCGCAGGGGTTACGAGCAGTACTTC.